These 29 T cell receptor beta chains came from one sample sequenced in a study of T cell changes during pregnancy in multiple sclerosis (dated by TCRdb to 2018 to 2020). The method was the immunoSEQ multiplex PCR assay. The clones in this table, taken by TCRdb from immuneACCESS, are in-frame only. Not every clone is retained; where verified, under half of the shortfall comes from an unresolved V gene, and the cause of the rest is unknown. The sample table contains roughly 17,000 clones; only one count was recorded for around 90% of them. The ten largest clones capture around an eighth of the sample. Here the sequenced sample was CD8+ T cells from peripheral blood mononuclear cells, taken after pregnancy. These receptors were taken from a female donor in good health, enrolled as a control in a pregnancy study.

The sample holds a few counts of this clone. This chain joins TRBV6-1 and TRBJ1-6; D not resolved. CDR3 length equals 14 residues. V lost 1 base and J lost 13, with 14 bases in between. Germline CDR1 is MNHNS and CDR2 is SASEGT. CDR3 nucleotide sequence: TGTGCCAGCAGTGAAGGTGAGGGTTTTAGCCCCCTCCACTTT. Translated, it gives CASSEGEGFSPLHF.

This chain connects TRBV13 to TRBJ2-4, with 9 nucleotides matching TRBD1. Germline V lookup: CDR1 PRHDT, CDR2 FYEKMQ (reference sequence). V dropped 8 bases and J dropped 5; count of bases not matched to a gene: 1. The CDR3 sequence is 12 residues long. CDR3 sequence: CASRQGENIQYF. The CDR3 DNA reads as TGTGCCAGCCGACAGGGGGAAAACATTCAGTACTTC.

The J gene is TRBJ2-1, the V gene TRBV19, with a weak D call TRBD2 (5 bases). The V end was cut by 7 bases, the J end by 3 bases, with 19 bases between. Germline V gene data show CDR1 as LNHDA and CDR2 as SQIVND (reference sequence). This CDR3 has 16 residues. The chain's CDR3 is CASKVQAGGYYNEQFF. Here the CDR3 DNA reads TGTGCCAGTAAGGTCCAGGCCGGAGGCTACTACAATGAGCAGTTCTTC.

The chain is built from TRBV5-4 and TRBJ2-1; D perhaps matches TRBD2 (6 bases). CDR1 and CDR2 from the germline V gene are SGHNT and YYREEE (reference sequence). The V end was cut by 4 bases, the J end by 8 bases, with 16 bases between. The CDR3 has 14 amino acids. In DNA, the CDR3 is TGTGCCAGCAGCCAGGGACTCCTCGCGGATGAGCAGTTCTTC. Residues: CASSQGLLADEQFF.

The chain recombines TRBV27 with TRBJ2-7; 10 bases are a match to TRBD1. The CDR3 extends over 14 amino acids. J gave up 2 bases and V 9 bases, and 7 bases lay outside the gene matches. Looked up from germline, CDR1 is MNHEY and CDR2 is SMNVEV (reference sequence). The CDR3 DNA is TGTGCCAGTAGGGACAGGGGCACGGCCTACGAGCAGTACTTC. This gives the protein CASRDRGTAYEQYF.

This clone has a handful of counts. J is TRBJ2-1 and V is TRBV6-4; 11 bases align to TRBD2. Trimming at V came to 3 bases and at J to 7 bases, leaving 5 bases not matched to a gene. The CDR3 has 15 amino acids. Germline CDR1 is MRHNA and CDR2 is SNTAGT. The chain's CDR3 is CASSEGGLAANEQFF. The CDR3 nucleotides read TGTGCCAGCAGTGAGGGGGGACTAGCGGCTAATGAGCAGTTCTTC.

The V and J genes are TRBV5-4 and TRBJ1-1; possible D gene TRBD1, 6 bases. The CDR3 has 14 residues. Trimming cost V 4 bases and J 1 base, with 11 bases left between them. Germline V gene lookup returns CDR1 SGHNT and CDR2 YYREEE (reference sequence). CDR3 DNA sequence: TGTGCCAGCAGCGGAGGACAGAGGAACACTGAAGCTTTCTTT. It specifies CASSGGQRNTEAFF.

This chain joins TRBV27 and TRBJ2-1; D is possibly TRBD2 (5 bases). Germline V gene lookup returns CDR1 MNHEY and CDR2 SMNVEV (reference sequence). Trimming left V 5 bases short and J 8 bases short, with 16 bases between. The CDR3 covers 14 residues. CDR3 coding DNA: TGTGCCAGCAGTCCCGAGGCTAGCATCGATGAGCAGTTCTTC. Protein sequence: CASSPEASIDEQFF.

This clone was found once. The chain joins TRBV29-1 to TRBJ1-2; 10 bases map to TRBD1. The germline gives CDR1 SQVTM, CDR2 ANQGSEA. The CDR3 consists of 16 residues. After removal of 3 bases from V and 4 bases from J, the junction contained 11 bases not matched to a gene. In DNA, the CDR3 is TGCAGCGTTGATGTAGAGGACAGGGGGGTCATCTATGGCTACACCTTC. The encoded protein is CSVDVEDRGVIYGYTF.

This chain uses TRBV27 with TRBJ1-4; 7 bases line up with TRBD1. Germline V gene lookup returns CDR1 MNHEY and CDR2 SMNVEV (reference sequence). This CDR3 spans 14 amino acids. The V segment lost 5 bases and the J segment 5 bases; nucleotides outside the gene matches: 5. DNA for the CDR3: TGTGCCAGCAGTCGAGGACAGGCGAATGAAAAACTGTTTTTT. This gives the protein CASSRGQANEKLFF.

The count of this clone is one. CDR3 protein: CASSLGTDSTEAFF. CDR3 DNA sequence: TGTGCCAGCAGTTTGGGGACAGACTCCACTGAAGCTTTCTTT. This chain uses TRBV28 with TRBJ1-1; 7 bases are a match to TRBD1. CDR1 is MDHEN, CDR2 SYDVKM, per germline. This CDR3 is 14 amino acids long. The ends lost 3 bases at V and 4 bases at J; junction bases unmatched: 5.

This clone has only one observation. V usage is TRBV28 and J usage is TRBJ2-3; TRBD2 matches at 11 bases. This CDR3 has 15 residues. CDR1 and CDR2 (germline): MDHEN, SYDVKM. Germline trimming cut 6 bases from V and 6 bases from J; bases unmatched to any gene: 8. CDR3 residues: CASRLGLAAWDTQYF. The CDR3 coding sequence is TGTGCCAGCAGACTGGGACTAGCGGCCTGGGATACGCAGTATTTT. The whole variable domain, filled in from reference TRBV28 and TRBJ2-3, reads DVKVTQSSRYLVKRTGEKVFLECVQDMDHENMFWYRQDPGLGLRLIYFSYDVKMKEKGDIPEGYSVSREKKERFSLILESASTNQTSMYLCASRLGLAAWDTQYFGPGTRLTVL.

This chain connects TRBV11-2 to TRBJ2-1; 7 bases align to TRBD2. Germline V CDR1 and CDR2: SGHAT, FQNNGV. The CDR3 totals 12 residues. V gave up 4 bases and J gave up 10 bases; unmatched junction bases: 4. This chain's CDR3 is CASSWSGGEQFF. The CDR3, as DNA: TGTGCCAGCAGCTGGTCCGGGGGGGAGCAGTTCTTC.

The rearrangement joins TRBV23-1 to TRBJ2-1; D gene unclear. TRBV23-1 is designated an ORF whose function remains uncertain. V lost 0 bases and J 4 bases, leaving 13 bases between the germline ends. The CDR3 contains 16 residues. In DNA form, the CDR3 reads TGCGCCAGCAGTCAATCGTTGCAGAATACATACAATGAGCAGTTCTTC. Residues: CASSQSLQNTYNEQFF.

This chain uses TRBV7-8 with TRBJ1-1; D unresolved. CDR1 SGHVS and CDR2 FQNEAQ come from the germline V gene. V was trimmed by 6 bases and J by 1 base, leaving 3 bases between them. The CDR3 sequence is 11 residues long. CDR3 DNA: TGTGCCAGCAGTCAGAACACTGAAGCTTTCTTT. Amino acids: CASSQNTEAFF.

The chain links TRBV6-1 to TRBJ2-2; 7 bases map to TRBD2. The V segment lost 2 bases and the J segment 7 bases; nucleotides outside the gene matches: 7. The CDR3 loop spans 15 amino acids. From germline, CDR1 is MNHNS and CDR2 SASEGT. The CDR3 nucleotides read TGTGCCAGCAGTGAATACGGGGGGAGTAGCGGGGAGCTGTTTTTT. Its translation is CASSEYGGSSGELFF.

In regard to this clone: At one of its ends the junction is not consistent with the germline gene, which may arise from a read error. V is TRBV28 and J is TRBJ2-7, with 9 bases aligning to TRBD1. The CDR3 length is 15 residues. Germline V gene data show CDR1 as MDHEN and CDR2 as SYDVKM. The CDR3 region has the DNA TGTGCCAGCACTCCCCCGGGACAGGGTCCGTCCGAGCCGTACTTC. Encoded protein: CASTPPGQGPSEPYF.

The V call is TRBV5-1, the J call TRBJ2-7, with D unresolved. V was cut by 1 base and J by 4 bases, with 6 bases left in between. CDR1 is SGHRS, CDR2 YFSETQ, per germline. The CDR3 consists of 12 residues. The DNA for the CDR3 is TGCGCCAGCAGCTTGCCCGGGTACGAGCAGTACTTC. It encodes CASSLPGYEQYF.

The chain carries TRBV2 and TRBJ2-3; TRBD1 matches at 11 bases. The germline V gene encodes CDR1 SNHLY and CDR2 FYNNEI. J was trimmed by 3 bases and V by 8 bases; bases with no gene match: 10. This CDR3 contains 16 residues. DNA of the CDR3: TGTGCCAGCTTCCCCGGGACAGGGGGTTTTACAGATACGCAGTATTTT. It translates to CASFPGTGGFTDTQYF.

The V call is TRBV7-9, the J call TRBJ2-5, with D possibly matching TRBD2 (5 bases). The CDR3 has 14 residues. V was trimmed by 2 bases and J by 2 bases, leaving 9 bases between them. Germline V lookup: CDR1 SEHNR, CDR2 FQNEAQ (reference sequence). CDR3 coding DNA: TGTGCCAGCAGCTTATTACGGAGGCAAGAGACCCAGTACTTC. Protein sequence: CASSLLRRQETQYF.

This clone has a single count. The chain recombines TRBV29-1 with TRBJ1-4, with D unclear. Looked up from germline, CDR1 is SQVTM and CDR2 is ANQGSEA. The CDR3 sequence is 12 residues long. Trimming removed 4 bases at V and 8 bases at J, with 11 bases between. CDR3 DNA: TGCAGCGTTGGGGAGGTAAAGGAAAAACTGTTTTTT. This gives the protein CSVGEVKEKLFF.

Regarding this clone: The junction differs from germline at one of its ends, possibly a read error. The gene calls are TRBV9 and TRBJ1-2; D is ambiguous. Looked up from germline, CDR1 is SGDLS and CDR2 is YYNGEE. This CDR3 comprises 8 residues. The CDR3 protein is CASSVTGF. The CDR3, as DNA: TGTGCCAGCAGCGTCACGGGATTC.

The genes are TRBV6-4 and TRBJ2-1; D gene uncertain. There are 13 residues in the CDR3. V was pared by 5 bases and J by 9 bases, with 14 bases between. Germline CDR1 MRHNA, CDR2 SNTAGT. The CDR3 bases are TGTGCCAGCAGTACAGATTCCGTAACTGAGCAGTTCTTC. Its translation: CASSTDSVTEQFF.

This sequence joins TRBV7-9 and TRBJ1-1, with D maybe TRBD1 (6 bases). This CDR3 has 14 residues. V was cut by 1 base and J by 0 bases, with 6 bases left in between. Per the germline V gene, CDR1 is SEHNR and CDR2 is FQNEAQ (reference sequence). The CDR3 region has the DNA TGTGCCAGCAGCTTAGGGACAGTGAACACTGAAGCTTTCTTT. Protein: CASSLGTVNTEAFF. The complete variable domain, with remaining parts taken from reference TRBV7-9 and TRBJ1-1, reads DTGVSQNPRHKITKRGQNVTFRCDPISEHNRLYWYRQTLGQGPEFLTYFQNEAQLEKSRLLSDRFSAERPKGSFSTLEIQRTEQGDSAMYLCASSLGTVNTEAFFGQGTRLTVV.

The sample holds one count of this clone. The chain links TRBV30 to TRBJ2-5; the D is unclear. V lost 0 bases and J lost 4, with 3 bases in between. Germline V CDR1 and CDR2: GTSNPN, SVGIG (reference sequence). This CDR3 has 11 residues. CDR3 region: CAWSVGETQYF. Here the CDR3 DNA reads TGTGCCTGGAGTGTCGGAGAGACCCAGTACTTC.

In its sample, this clone was seen once. The chain carries TRBV27 and TRBJ2-1; tentative D call: TRBD2 (6 bases). V was trimmed by 2 bases and J by 1 base, leaving 12 bases between them. The CDR3 length is 16 residues. Germline loops: CDR1 MNHEY, CDR2 SMNVEV (reference sequence). As DNA, the CDR3 is TGTGCCAGCAGTTTAGTGGAGGGCCTTTCCTACAATGAGCAGTTCTTC. It specifies CASSLVEGLSYNEQFF.

This clone was counted a single time. The V call is TRBV5-6, the J call TRBJ2-5, with TRBD2 identical over 7 bases. The CDR3 has 16 amino acids. Trimming cost V 4 bases and J 1 base; bases outside gene matches: 10. CDR1 and CDR2 from the germline V gene are SGHDT and YYEEEE. CDR3 sequence reads: CASSTDLAASQETQYF. In DNA, the CDR3 is TGTGCCAGCAGCACGGACCTAGCGGCCAGCCAAGAGACCCAGTACTTC. Combining the CDR3 with reference TRBV5-6 and TRBJ2-5 gives the whole variable domain DAGVTQSPTHLIKTRGQQVTLRCSPKSGHDTVSWYQQALGQGPQFIFQYYEEEERQRGNFPDRFSGHQFPNYSSELNVNALLLGDSALYLCASSTDLAASQETQYFGPGTRLLVL.

The chain is built from TRBV9 and TRBJ2-7; 7 bases map to TRBD2. The CDR3 is 13 amino acids. CDR1 and CDR2 from the germline V gene are SGDLS and YYNGEE. V lost 3 bases to trimming and J lost 4 bases; unmatched junction nucleotides: 4. The chain's CDR3 is CASSAGEGYEQYF. CDR3 coding DNA: TGTGCCAGCAGCGCTGGGGAGGGTTACGAGCAGTACTTC.

This sequence joins TRBV10-3 and TRBJ2-2; TRBD2 agrees at 13 bases. J lost 5 bases, V lost 10 bases, and 7 bases had no gene match. Per germline, CDR1 ENHRY and CDR2 SYGVKD. The CDR3 runs 15 residues. The CDR3 region is CATRTSGSGTGELFF. In nucleotides, the CDR3 is TGTGCCACCCGGACTAGCGGGAGTGGGACCGGGGAGCTGTTTTTT.